Listed below are T cell receptor beta chains from one sample, sequenced in a study of tumor-infiltrating lymphocytes in localized non-small cell lung cancer. Here immunoSEQ multiplex PCR was the method, and the copy in TCRdb shows in-frame clones only, minus some. The sample gives about 2,300 clones, around 50% of which show up once; about 13% is in the top ten. Sequenced sample: uninvolved lung tissue not adjacent to the tumor. The receptors here all came from a human donor with non-small cell lung cancer. Some clones in this sample may be carry-over from other donors' samples. Both conserved end residues are part of each CDR3. A D gene is named only where the DNA matches it firmly. The size entry is marked missing in some rows and otherwise reads once, few, many or a size class.

D gene	J gene	V gene	clone size	CDR3 protein	CDR3 DNA
NA	TRBJ1-1	TRBV6-5	NA	CASSLAGGTEAFF	TGTGCCAGCAGCCTTGCGGGAGGGACTGAAGCTTTCTTT
NA	TRBJ1-6	TRBV27	few	CASSSQGLASPLHF	TGTGCCAGCAGTAGCCAGGGGCTAGCTTCACCCCTCCACTTT
NA	TRBJ2-7	TRBV6-6	few	CAVGPSYEQYF	TGTGCCGTCGGACCGAGTTACGAGCAGTACTTC
TRBD1	TRBJ1-2	TRBV28	NA	CASGEQGPYGYTF	TGTGCCAGCGGAGAACAGGGGCCCTATGGCTACACCTTC
TRBD1	TRBJ2-7	TRBV2	NA	CASRRQGGEQYF	TGTGCCAGCAGGCGACAGGGGGGCGAGCAGTACTTC
NA	TRBJ2-7	TRBV6-6	large	CASSYSGRTDEQYF	TGTGCCAGCAGTTACTCGGGGAGAACTGACGAGCAGTACTTC
NA	TRBJ2-7	TRBV7-6	medium-sized	CASSFGHPYEQYF	TGTGCCAGCAGCTTTGGACATCCGTACGAGCAGTACTTC
NA	TRBJ2-7	TRBV29-1	NA	CSGRGTSYEQYF	TGCAGCGGCCGGGGGACCTCCTACGAGCAGTACTTC
NA	TRBJ2-3	TRBV6-6	NA	CASSYSRGGLGDTQYF	TGTGCCAGCAGTTACTCGAGGGGTGGCCTGGGAGATACGCAGTATTTT
NA	TRBJ1-2	TRBV6-1	NA	CASSALVDYGYTF	TGTGCCAGCAGTGCCCTAGTTGACTATGGCTACACCTTC
NA	TRBJ1-2	TRBV21-1	large	CASILLDRGCLYGYTF	TGTGCCAGCATCCTCCTTGACAGGGGGTGTCTCTATGGCTACACCTTC
TRBD2	TRBJ2-1	TRBV29-1	NA	CSAGGDQYNEQFF	TGCAGCGCGGGGGGGGACCAGTACAATGAGCAGTTCTTC
TRBD1	TRBJ2-1	TRBV5-1	once	CASSLVQGMNNEQFF	TGCGCCAGCAGCTTGGTACAGGGGATGAACAATGAGCAGTTCTTC
TRBD1	TRBJ1-6	TRBV30	few	CAWRAGTVLNSPLHF	TGTGCCTGGAGGGCCGGGACAGTATTAAATTCACCCCTCCACTTT
TRBD2	TRBJ2-1	TRBV19	medium-sized	CASSTVAGPYNEQFF	TGTGCCAGTAGTACCGTAGCGGGACCCTACAATGAGCAGTTCTTC
TRBD2	TRBJ2-5	TRBV7-2	NA	CASSLTAGGETQYF	TGTGCCAGCAGCTTAACAGCGGGAGGAGAGACCCAGTACTTC
TRBD2	TRBJ2-7	TRBV5-1	NA	CASSPGLAGSYEQYF	TGCGCCAGCAGCCCCGGACTAGCAGGGTCGTACGAGCAGTACTTC
TRBD2	TRBJ2-7	TRBV5-1	NA	CASSSTSGGASEQYF	TGCGCCAGCAGCTCTACTAGCGGGGGGGCTTCCGAGCAGTACTTC
NA	TRBJ2-5	TRBV20-1	NA	CTASRAETQYF	TGCACCGCGAGCAGGGCGGAGACCCAGTACTTC
NA	TRBJ2-7	TRBV29-1	once	CSALGPNSYEQYF	TGCAGCGCATTAGGACCCAACTCCTACGAGCAGTACTTC
TRBD2	TRBJ2-7	TRBV28	once	CASSSIAGFSYEQYF	TGTGCCAGCAGTTCTATAGCGGGATTCTCCTACGAGCAGTACTTC
NA	TRBJ2-7	TRBV30	NA	CAWSVGLGMNPEQYF	TGTGCCTGGAGTGTAGGTCTAGGAATGAACCCCGAGCAGTACTTC
NA	TRBJ1-2	TRBV11-2	NA	CASSLAGRIHYGYTF	TGTGCCAGCAGCTTAGCAGGACGGATTCACTATGGCTACACCTTC
TRBD2	TRBJ2-7	TRBV29-1	few	CSVGSGGEQYF	TGCAGCGTTGGTTCGGGGGGCGAGCAGTACTTC
TRBD2	TRBJ2-2	TRBV5-6	NA	CASSLGVAGYTGELFF	TGTGCCAGCAGCTTGGGGGTAGCGGGGTACACCGGGGAGCTGTTTTTT
NA	TRBJ2-2	TRBV9	NA	CASSVGTAYNTGELFF	TGTGCCAGCAGCGTAGGAACCGCTTATAACACCGGGGAGCTGTTTTTT
TRBD2	TRBJ2-5	TRBV30	NA	CAWGSGIRETQYF	TGTGCCTGGGGGAGCGGGATCAGGGAGACCCAGTACTTC